This T cell receptor beta chain is from a study of control samples from healthy donors and cancer patients. The CDR3 is 18 residues long. Produced via immunoSEQ multiplex PCR; TCRdb's table is partial and in-frame only. The sample consists of about 83,000 clones, 91% of them appearing once. This rearrangement joins TRBV1 to TRBJ2-5; TRBD2, the D gene given by the table, was not confirmed from the DNA. TRBV1 is recorded as a pseudogene. The receptor was derived from a man aged 25-40 years in good health. The sequenced material came from blood. Here the CDR3 DNA reads TGCACCAGCAGCCGAGCGGGAGGTAGGGTAGAGGAACAAGAGACCCAGTACTTC. It yields the protein CTSSRAGGRVEEQETQYF.